This T cell receptor beta chain stems from a study of blood T cell repertoires in COVID-19. Study-wide context: Both acute and convalescent COVID-19 samples were obtained from the United States, Italy and Spain.

The CDR3 has 15 residues. Germline assignment: CDR1 SEHNR and CDR2 FQNEAQ (reference sequence). Trimming took 5 bases from V and 7 from J, leaving 15 bases between them. Authors' processing steps: Amplification from reference gene primers served as the basis for estimated nucleated cell counts. Method: immunoSEQ multiplex PCR; TCRdb's copy keeps in-frame clones and lacks some. V and J calls plus clone size are reproduced from that table; the DNA served to infer D and trimming. This table holds hundreds of thousands of clones, about 88% found once. This clone has a handful of counts. The V gene is TRBV7-9, the J gene TRBJ1-6; D not certain. The receptor was isolated from a woman aged 40 to 49 who had recovered from COVID-19. The sample comprised peripheral blood. Here the CDR3 reads CASSPLGPSNSPLHF. CDR3 DNA: TGTGCCAGCAGCCCCCTAGGTCCCAGCAATTCACCCCTCCACTTT.